This entry concerns a single TCR beta chain. This entry is derived from a study of blood T cell repertoires in COVID-19. At the level of the study: COVID-19 samples from acute and convalescent phases originated in the United States, Italy and Spain. PBMCs, B-cell-depleted T cells, or T cells provided the cDNA or gDNA that made up the material.

Original processing methods: Estimated nucleated cell counts came from reference gene primer amplification. Method: immunoSEQ multiplex PCR; TCRdb's copy keeps in-frame clones and lacks some. That table gives V, J and clone size, and the DNA gave D and trimming. The table shows 150,000 to 200,000 clones, with approximately 80% occurring only once. CDR1 is LNHDA and CDR2 is SQIVND in the germline V gene (reference sequence). V dropped 0 bases and J dropped 4 bases, with 16 bases sitting between them. The length of the CDR3 is 18 residues. Specimen: peripheral blood. The clonotype comes from a man aged 55 to 70 with acute or convalescent COVID-19. The chain uses TRBV19 and TRBJ1-6; D is possibly TRBD1 (6 bases). CDR3 region: CASSIDRTAKGYNSPLHF. The CDR3 region has the DNA TGTGCCAGTAGTATAGATCGGACAGCTAAGGGGTATAATTCACCCCTCCACTTT.